This record looks at one T cell receptor (beta chain) sequence and its context. The antigen is unknown. The data belong to a study of T cell responses to AZD1222 COVID-19 vaccine. Study-level findings and limits: Just a handful of AZD1222 recipients tested seropositive at baseline. White British donors predominated, females outnumbered males, and clonal diversity was possibly underestimated. Spike-specific TCR breadth and depth went up after people got two AZD1222 doses. After the peak T cell response, and only then, were repertoires sampled.

Trimming took 6 bases from V and 0 from J, leaving 12 bases between them. Germline CDR1 SGHAT, CDR2 FQNNGV. This CDR3 is built from 15 residues. Sequencing used immunoSEQ multiplex PCR; TCRdb keeps in-frame clones, though not all of them. The table has around 33,000 clones, about nine tenths seen once. The gene calls are TRBV11-2 and TRBJ1-3; TRBD1 is a possible D gene (6 bases). This receptor was obtained from an adult in good health. The material was peripheral blood, obtained on day 0 of AZD1222 vaccination. The CDR3 DNA is TGTGCCAGCAGACGAGACAGGAGCTCTGGAAACACCATATATTTT. It is translated as CASRRDRSSGNTIYF.